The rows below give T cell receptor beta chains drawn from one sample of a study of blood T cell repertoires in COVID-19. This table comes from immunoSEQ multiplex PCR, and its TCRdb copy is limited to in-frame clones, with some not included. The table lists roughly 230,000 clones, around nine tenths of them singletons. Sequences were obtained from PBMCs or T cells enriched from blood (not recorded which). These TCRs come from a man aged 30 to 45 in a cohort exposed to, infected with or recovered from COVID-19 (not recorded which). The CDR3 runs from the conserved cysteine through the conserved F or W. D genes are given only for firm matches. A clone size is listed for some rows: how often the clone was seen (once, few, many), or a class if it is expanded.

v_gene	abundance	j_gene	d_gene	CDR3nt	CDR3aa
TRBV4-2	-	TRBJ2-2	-	TGTGCCAGCAGCCAAAACGGAGGGGCGGGCGGGGAGCTGTTTTTT	CASSQNGGAGGELFF
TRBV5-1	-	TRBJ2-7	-	TGCGCCAGCACCACAGGACCTATTACTTACGAGCAGTACTTC	CASTTGPITYEQYF
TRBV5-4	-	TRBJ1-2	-	TGTGCCATTAAGCCGGGCAGGGCGGACTATGGCTACACCTTC	CAIKPGRADYGYTF
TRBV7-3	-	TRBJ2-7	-	TGTGCCGAGGGCGGGGAACGGTACGAGCAGTACTTC	CAEGGERYEQYF
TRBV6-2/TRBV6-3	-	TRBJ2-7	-	TGTGCCAGCACCCCGAACCCAGGACAGCCCTACGAGCAGTACTTC	CASTPNPGQPYEQYF
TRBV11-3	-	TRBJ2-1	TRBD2	TGTGCCAGCAGCTTAGTGATGACTAGCGGGTTCAATGAGCAGTTCTTC	CASSLVMTSGFNEQFF
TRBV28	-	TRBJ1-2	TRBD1	TGTGCCAGCAGCCTAACGGGGACAGGGGTGGGTGTGAGGTATGGCTACACCTTC	CASSLTGTGVGVRYGYTF
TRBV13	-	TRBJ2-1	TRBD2	TGTGCCAGCAGCTTAGGGACTAGCGGGAGGCGGCAGTTCTTC	CASSLGTSGRRQFF
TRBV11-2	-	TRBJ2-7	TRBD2	TGTGCCAGCAGCTTAGTTCGCGGGAGGCGAAGGGAGCAGTACTTC	CASSLVRGRRREQYF
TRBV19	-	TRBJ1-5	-	TGTGCCAGTAGTAGGGGCCTTGGGGGCTGGCCCCAGCATTTT	CASSRGLGGWPQHF
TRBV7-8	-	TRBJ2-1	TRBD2	TGTGCCAGCAGCCCCGAAAGCGGGAGGGCTGCTTACGATGAGCAGTTCTTC	CASSPESGRAAYDEQFF
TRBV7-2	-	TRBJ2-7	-	TGTGCCAGCAGCTCCCTGGCAGGGGTGGGGGAGCAGTACTTC	CASSSLAGVGEQYF
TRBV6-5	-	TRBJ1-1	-	TGTGCCAGCAGATTCGGGGAAATGAACACTGAAGCTTTCTTT	CASRFGEMNTEAFF
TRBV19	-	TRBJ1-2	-	TGTGCCAGTAGTATAGGGCTCCAGGCAACCTATGGCTACACCTTC	CASSIGLQATYGYTF
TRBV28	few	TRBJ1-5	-	TGTGCCAGCAGCCACAATCAGCCCCAGCATTTT	CASSHNQPQHF
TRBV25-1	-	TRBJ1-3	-	TGTGCCAGCAGTGAATACAGGGTCGGAGGAAACACCATATATTTT	CASSEYRVGGNTIYF
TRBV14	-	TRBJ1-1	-	TGTGCCAGCAGCCAAGGTACAGCGAACACTGAAGCTTTCTTT	CASSQGTANTEAFF
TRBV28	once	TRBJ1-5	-	TGTGCCAGCAGAGGGACTCTGAGCAATCAGCCCCAGCATTTT	CASRGTLSNQPQHF
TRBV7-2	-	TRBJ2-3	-	TGTGCCAGCAGCCTCCCGATAGGTGGTTCCGGGTTAGATACGCAGTATTTT	CASSLPIGGSGLDTQYF
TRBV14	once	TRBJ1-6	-	TGTGCCAGCAGCCCTCAGTTTGCTTCACCCCTCCACTTT	CASSPQFASPLHF
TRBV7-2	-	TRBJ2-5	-	TGTGCCAGCAGCTCGGAGTGGGGGCGCGGGGAGACCCAGTACTTC	CASSSEWGRGETQYF
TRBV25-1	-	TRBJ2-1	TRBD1	TGTGCCAGCAACGGGACAGCCTACAATGAGCAGTTCTTC	CASNGTAYNEQFF
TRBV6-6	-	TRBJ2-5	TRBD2	TGTGCCAGCAGTTATGCGGGGGGCGAAGAGACCCAGTACTTC	CASSYAGGEETQYF
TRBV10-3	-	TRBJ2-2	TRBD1	TGTGCCATCAAGCCGACAGGGGGCGTCACCGGGGAGCTGTTTTTT	CAIKPTGGVTGELFF
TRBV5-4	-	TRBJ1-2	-	TGTGCCAGCAGCTTCTCCGCGTCAATCTATGGCTACACCTTC	CASSFSASIYGYTF
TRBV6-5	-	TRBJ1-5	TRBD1	TGTGCCAGCAGTTACGACAGGGAGGATCAGCCCCAGCATTTT	CASSYDREDQPQHF
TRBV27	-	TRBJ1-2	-	TGTGCCAGCAGTTTATCGACAGGAGAGTATGGCTACACCTTC	CASSLSTGEYGYTF
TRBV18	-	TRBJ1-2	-	TGTGCCAGCTCACCTCAGACGGAGAAATATGGCTACACCTTC	CASSPQTEKYGYTF
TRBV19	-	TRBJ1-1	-	TGTGCCAGTAGCTCCCGTATCTTGGGCACCTCGGGGACTGAAGCTTTCTTT	CASSSRILGTSGTEAFF
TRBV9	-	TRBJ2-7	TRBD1	TGTGCCAGCAGCGCACCGGGACAGGGGCACTACGAGCAGTACTTC	CASSAPGQGHYEQYF
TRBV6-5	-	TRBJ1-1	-	TGTGCCAGCAATGCAGGAATGAACACTGAAGCTTTCTTT	CASNAGMNTEAFF
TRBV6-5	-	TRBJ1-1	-	TGTGCCAGCAGTTACGGGGGCGCCACTGAAGCTTTCTTT	CASSYGGATEAFF
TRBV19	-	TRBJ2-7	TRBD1	TGTGCCAGTAGTATCTCCCCCGGGACAGGGGGGTACGAGCAGTACTTC	CASSISPGTGGYEQYF
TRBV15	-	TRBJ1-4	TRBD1	TGTGCCACCAGCAGAGAATCACAGGGGGCTGAAAAACTGTTTTTT	CATSRESQGAEKLFF
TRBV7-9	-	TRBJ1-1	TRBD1	TGTGCCAGCAGCTTAGCCCGGGCAGGGGGAAAGATGAACACTGAAGCTTTCTTT	CASSLARAGGKMNTEAFF
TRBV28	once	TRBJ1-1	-	TGTGCCAGCAGATCTACAGGGCCCATGAACACTGAAGCTTTCTTT	CASRSTGPMNTEAFF
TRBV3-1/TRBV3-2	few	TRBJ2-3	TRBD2	TGTGCCAGCAGCCGGGGACTAGCGGGGACGACTAGCACAGATACGCAGTATTTT	CASSRGLAGTTSTDTQYF
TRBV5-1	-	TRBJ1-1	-	TGCGCCAGCAGCTCTTTTCAGGGGAACACTGAAGCTTTCTTT	CASSSFQGNTEAFF
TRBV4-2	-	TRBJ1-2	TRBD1	TGTGCCACCCAGGACAGGGGATCCTCCTATGGCTACACCTTC	CATQDRGSSYGYTF
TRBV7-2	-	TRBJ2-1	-	TGTGCCAGCAGCTCCCGGAGAACGGCTCGCAATGAGCAGTTCTTC	CASSSRRTARNEQFF
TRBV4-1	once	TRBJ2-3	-	TGCGCCAGCAGCCTCAGCACAGGAGCACTCACAGATACGCAGTATTTT	CASSLSTGALTDTQYF
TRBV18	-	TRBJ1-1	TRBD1	TGTGCCAGCTCGGTTTTCGGACAGGGGGCTACTGAAGCTTTCTTT	CASSVFGQGATEAFF
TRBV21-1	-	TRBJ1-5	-	TGTGCCAGCAGTATACATCCGACGGGACAGGGCGGCAATCAGCCCCAGCATTTT	CASSIHPTGQGGNQPQHF
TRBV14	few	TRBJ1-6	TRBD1	TGTGCCAGCAGCCAAAACACAGGGGTATGGAATTCACCCCTCCACTTT	CASSQNTGVWNSPLHF
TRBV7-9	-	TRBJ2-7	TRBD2	TGTGCCAGCAGTCCCGTATTAGCGGGAGTAGCATACGAGCAGTACTTC	CASSPVLAGVAYEQYF
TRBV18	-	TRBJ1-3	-	TGTGCCAGCTCACCACAACGACAGACTCTCTCTGGAAACACCATATATTTT	CASSPQRQTLSGNTIYF
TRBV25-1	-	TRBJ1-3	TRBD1	TGTGCCAGCAGTGATCCGGGACAGAACACCATATATTTT	CASSDPGQNTIYF
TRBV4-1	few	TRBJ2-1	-	TGCGCCAGCAGCCAAGAAACAGCGGCAATCTACAATGAGCAGTTCTTC	CASSQETAAIYNEQFF
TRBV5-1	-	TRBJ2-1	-	TGCGCCAGCAGCTTGGCGAGCGGAACCTACAATGAGCAGTTCTTC	CASSLASGTYNEQFF
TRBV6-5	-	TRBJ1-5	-	TGTGCCAGCAGTTATAGGGGAAATCAGCCCCAGCATTTT	CASSYRGNQPQHF
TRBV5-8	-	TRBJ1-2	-	TGTGCCAGCAGCTTAGCGGGGGCGCAGTATACTAACTATGGCTACACCTTC	CASSLAGAQYTNYGYTF
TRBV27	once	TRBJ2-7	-	TGTGCCAGCAGTTTGAAATGGGCAGGGGACTCCTACGAGCAGTACTTC	CASSLKWAGDSYEQYF
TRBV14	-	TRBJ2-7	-	TGTGCCAGCAGTTTTGGACAGGGAGGGTACGAGCAGTACTTC	CASSFGQGGYEQYF
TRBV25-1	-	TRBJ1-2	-	TGTGCCAGCAGTGATCATGGGGGAGGGAACTATGGCTACACCTTC	CASSDHGGGNYGYTF
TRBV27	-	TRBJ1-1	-	TGTGCCAGCAGTTTCCTTTCCCAGCGCAACACTGAAGCTTTCTTT	CASSFLSQRNTEAFF
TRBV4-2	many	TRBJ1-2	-	TGTGCCAGCAGCCAGAGTACAGGTAGCTATGGCTACACCTTC	CASSQSTGSYGYTF
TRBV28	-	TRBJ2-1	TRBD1	TGTGCCAGCAGTAATAGACAGGGGTTCTCCTACAATGAGCAGTTCTTC	CASSNRQGFSYNEQFF
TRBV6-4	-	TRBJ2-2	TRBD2	TGTGCCAGCAGTGACGTAGGGCTAGCGGGAACTACTGGGGAGCTGTTTTTT	CASSDVGLAGTTGELFF
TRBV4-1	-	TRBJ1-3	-	TGCGCCAGCAGCCGAAGACTAGGAGTCCTCTCTGGAAACACCATATATTTT	CASSRRLGVLSGNTIYF
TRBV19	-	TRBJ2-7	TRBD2	TGTGCCAGTAGTAATGGGGGGGCCTACGAGCAGTACTTC	CASSNGGAYEQYF